These T cell receptor beta chains were read from a single sample in a study of blood T cell repertoires in COVID-19. Data came from immunoSEQ multiplex PCR; TCRdb stores just in-frame clones and leaves some out. The sample lists over 120,000 clones, 65% to 85% occurring once. Material: peripheral blood. All receptors come from a woman aged 55 to 70 with acute or convalescent COVID-19. Both conserved end residues are part of each CDR3. A D gene is named only where the DNA matches it firmly. Not all rows give a size; the values are once, few, many and, for expanded clones, a class.

V	J	D	size	CDR3	DNA
TRBV28	TRBJ2-2	TRBD1	.	CASSFTGGGTGELFF	TGTGCCAGCAGTTTCACAGGGGGTGGTACCGGGGAGCTGTTTTTT
TRBV27	TRBJ2-1	.	few	CASSLSAVNEQFF	TGTGCCAGCAGTTTATCCGCGGTCAATGAGCAGTTCTTC
TRBV4-1	TRBJ2-5	TRBD2	.	CASSQVFRGASGRSRETQYF	TGCGCCAGCAGCCAAGTTTTCCGCGGGGCTAGCGGGAGATCGAGGGAGACCCAGTACTTC
TRBV18	TRBJ2-7	TRBD1	.	CASSPRQGASSPYEQYF	TGTGCCAGCTCACCACGACAGGGGGCTTCATCCCCCTACGAGCAGTACTTC
TRBV4-1	TRBJ1-5	.	.	CASSPHVEAGGNQPQHF	TGCGCCAGCAGCCCCCATGTTGAGGCAGGAGGGAATCAGCCCCAGCATTTT
TRBV11-2	TRBJ2-1	.	.	CASSLVAGVGEQFF	TGTGCCAGCAGCTTAGTCGCAGGGGTGGGTGAGCAGTTCTTC
TRBV4-3	TRBJ1-6	.	.	CASSQVVGGALQYNSPLHF	TGCGCCAGCAGCCAAGTGGTCGGGGGGGCTCTTCAGTATAATTCACCCCTCCACTTT
TRBV9	TRBJ1-1	.	.	CASSVGRYTEAFF	TGTGCCAGCAGCGTAGGGAGGTACACTGAAGCTTTCTTT
TRBV7-2	TRBJ2-2	.	.	CASSLAAAGELFF	TGTGCCAGCAGCTTAGCGGCGGCCGGGGAGCTGTTTTTT
TRBV11-2	TRBJ2-5	.	.	CASSSNSGNRETQYF	TGTGCCAGCAGCTCCAATAGCGGAAATCGGGAGACCCAGTACTTC
TRBV3-1/TRBV3-2	TRBJ1-5	TRBD1	few	CASSPATGGSNQPQHF	TGTGCCAGCAGCCCAGCTACAGGGGGAAGCAATCAGCCCCAGCATTTT
TRBV28	TRBJ1-4	TRBD1	.	CASTTGTGLATNEKLFF	TGTGCCAGCACAACCGGGACAGGGCTGGCAACTAATGAAAAACTGTTTTTT
TRBV19	TRBJ2-5	TRBD2	.	CASRRTSGSETQYF	TGTGCCAGTAGGAGGACTAGCGGGAGCGAGACCCAGTACTTC
TRBV27	TRBJ2-5	TRBD2	.	CASSSGLAGGRETQYF	TGTGCCAGCAGTTCTGGACTAGCGGGAGGTCGAGAGACCCAGTACTTC
TRBV6-6	TRBJ2-1	.	once	CASSYSRQGSYNEQFF	TGTGCCAGCAGTTACTCGCGGCAGGGGTCCTACAATGAGCAGTTCTTC
TRBV7-2	TRBJ1-6	.	.	CASSPQGSPSPLHF	TGTGCCAGCAGCCCACAGGGAAGTCCTTCACCCCTCCACTTT
TRBV10-2	TRBJ2-7	.	.	CASSESPQAREQYF	TGCGCCAGCAGTGAGTCTCCACAGGCTAGGGAGCAGTACTTC
TRBV19	TRBJ2-5	.	.	CASSIDRVSGHTQYF	TGTGCCAGTAGTATAGATAGGGTGAGCGGCCATACCCAGTACTTC
TRBV11-3	TRBJ2-7	.	once	CASSLLRDSSYEQYF	TGTGCCAGCAGCTTATTGCGGGACTCTTCCTACGAGCAGTACTTC
TRBV12-3/TRBV12-4	TRBJ2-5	.	.	CASSLRQGETQYF	TGTGCCAGCAGTTTACGGCAGGGGGAGACCCAGTACTTC
TRBV7-6	TRBJ2-1	.	.	CASSLGELEFNEQFF	TGTGCCAGCAGCTTAGGGGAACTAGAGTTCAATGAGCAGTTCTTC
TRBV28	TRBJ2-3	TRBD2	.	CASSFGLAGVTDTQYF	TGTGCCAGCAGTTTTGGGCTAGCGGGAGTTACAGATACGCAGTATTTT
TRBV7-2	TRBJ2-3	TRBD2	.	CASSFKPRVAGVRTDTQYF	TGTGCCAGCAGCTTCAAGCCCCGGGTTGCGGGAGTGCGGACAGATACGCAGTATTTT
TRBV6-5	TRBJ1-5	.	.	CASSWEYNQPQHF	TGTGCCAGCAGTTGGGAGTATAATCAGCCCCAGCATTTT
TRBV6-6	TRBJ2-7	.	.	CASSYVRGTSSYEQYF	TGTGCCAGCAGTTACGTAAGGGGGACCAGCTCCTACGAGCAGTACTTC
TRBV5-8	TRBJ2-7	TRBD2	.	CASSVQGAGPQYEQYF	TGTGCCAGCAGCGTGCAGGGAGCGGGGCCCCAGTACGAGCAGTACTTC
TRBV12-3/TRBV12-4	TRBJ1-1	.	.	CASTGQQNTEAFF	TGTGCCAGCACCGGACAGCAAAACACTGAAGCTTTCTTT
TRBV6-5	TRBJ2-7	TRBD1	once	CASGGQGYEQYF	TGTGCCAGCGGGGGACAGGGCTACGAGCAGTACTTC
TRBV7-6	TRBJ2-2	.	.	CASSLVGMGTGELFF	TGTGCCAGCAGCTTAGTCGGGATGGGCACCGGGGAGCTGTTTTTT
TRBV9	TRBJ1-2	.	.	CASSVGRARGEGYTF	TGTGCCAGCAGCGTGGGGAGGGCCAGGGGTGAGGGCTACACCTTC
TRBV28	TRBJ1-2	.	.	CASSIQGNYGYTF	TGTGCCAGCAGTATCCAGGGTAACTATGGCTACACCTTC
TRBV27	TRBJ2-1	TRBD1	.	CASNIGTGPLLNEQFF	TGTGCCAGCAATATAGGGACAGGTCCTTTACTAAATGAGCAGTTCTTC
TRBV18	TRBJ2-1	.	.	CASSPGMENEQFF	TGTGCCAGCTCACCCGGGATGGAGAATGAGCAGTTCTTC
TRBV4-3	TRBJ1-1	.	.	CASSQVGVGNTEAFF	TGCGCCAGCAGCCAAGTGGGAGTGGGGAACACTGAAGCTTTCTTT
TRBV5-6	TRBJ1-4	.	.	CASSLALEGNEKLFF	TGTGCCAGCAGCTTGGCCCTGGAGGGTAATGAAAAACTGTTTTTT
TRBV30	TRBJ1-1	TRBD1	.	CAWAGQLMNTEAFF	TGTGCCTGGGCGGGACAGCTCATGAACACTGAAGCTTTCTTT
TRBV2	TRBJ2-1	TRBD1	.	CASNLLRDRGNEQFF	TGTGCCAGCAACCTGCTTAGGGACAGGGGAAATGAGCAGTTCTTC